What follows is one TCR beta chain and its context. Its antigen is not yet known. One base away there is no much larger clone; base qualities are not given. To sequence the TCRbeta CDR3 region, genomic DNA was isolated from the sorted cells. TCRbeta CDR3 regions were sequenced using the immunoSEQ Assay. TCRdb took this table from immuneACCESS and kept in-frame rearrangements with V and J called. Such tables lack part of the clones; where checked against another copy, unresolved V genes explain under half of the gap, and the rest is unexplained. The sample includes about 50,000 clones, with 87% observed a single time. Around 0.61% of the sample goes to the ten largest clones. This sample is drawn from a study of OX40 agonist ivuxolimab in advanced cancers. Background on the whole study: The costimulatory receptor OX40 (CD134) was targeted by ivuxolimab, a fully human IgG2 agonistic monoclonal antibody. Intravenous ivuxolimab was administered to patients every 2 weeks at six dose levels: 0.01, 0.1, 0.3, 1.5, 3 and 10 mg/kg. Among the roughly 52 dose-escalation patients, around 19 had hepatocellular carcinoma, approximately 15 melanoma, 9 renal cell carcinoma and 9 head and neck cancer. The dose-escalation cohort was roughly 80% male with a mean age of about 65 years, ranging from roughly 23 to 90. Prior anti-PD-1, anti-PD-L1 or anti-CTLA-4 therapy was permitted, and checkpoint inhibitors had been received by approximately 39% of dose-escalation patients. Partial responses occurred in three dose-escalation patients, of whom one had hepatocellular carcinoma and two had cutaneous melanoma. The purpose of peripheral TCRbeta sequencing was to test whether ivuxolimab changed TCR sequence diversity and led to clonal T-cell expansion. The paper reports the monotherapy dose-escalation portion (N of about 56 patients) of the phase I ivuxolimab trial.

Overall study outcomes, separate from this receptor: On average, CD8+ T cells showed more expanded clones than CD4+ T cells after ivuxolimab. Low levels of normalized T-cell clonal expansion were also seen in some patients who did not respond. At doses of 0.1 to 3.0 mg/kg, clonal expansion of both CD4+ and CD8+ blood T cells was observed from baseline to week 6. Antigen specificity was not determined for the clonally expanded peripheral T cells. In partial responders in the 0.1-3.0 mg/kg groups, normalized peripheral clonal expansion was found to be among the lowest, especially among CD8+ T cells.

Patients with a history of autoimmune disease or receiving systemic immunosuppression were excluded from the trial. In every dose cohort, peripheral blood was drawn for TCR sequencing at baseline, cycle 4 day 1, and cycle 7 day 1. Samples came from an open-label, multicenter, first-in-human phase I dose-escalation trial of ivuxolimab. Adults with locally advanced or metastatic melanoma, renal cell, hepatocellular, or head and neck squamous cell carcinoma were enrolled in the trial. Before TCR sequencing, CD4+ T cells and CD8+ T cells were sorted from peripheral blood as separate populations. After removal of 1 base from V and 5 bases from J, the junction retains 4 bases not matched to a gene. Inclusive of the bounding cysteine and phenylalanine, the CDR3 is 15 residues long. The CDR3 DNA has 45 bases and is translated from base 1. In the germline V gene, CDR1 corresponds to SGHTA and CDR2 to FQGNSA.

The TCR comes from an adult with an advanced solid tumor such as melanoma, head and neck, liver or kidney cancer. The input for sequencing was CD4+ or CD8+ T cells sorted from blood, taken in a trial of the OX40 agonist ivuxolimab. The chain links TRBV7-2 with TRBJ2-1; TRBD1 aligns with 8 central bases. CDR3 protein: CASSLVGTGNNEQFF. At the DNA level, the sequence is TGTGCCAGCAGCTTAGTTGGGACAGGAAACAATGAGCAGTTCTTC.